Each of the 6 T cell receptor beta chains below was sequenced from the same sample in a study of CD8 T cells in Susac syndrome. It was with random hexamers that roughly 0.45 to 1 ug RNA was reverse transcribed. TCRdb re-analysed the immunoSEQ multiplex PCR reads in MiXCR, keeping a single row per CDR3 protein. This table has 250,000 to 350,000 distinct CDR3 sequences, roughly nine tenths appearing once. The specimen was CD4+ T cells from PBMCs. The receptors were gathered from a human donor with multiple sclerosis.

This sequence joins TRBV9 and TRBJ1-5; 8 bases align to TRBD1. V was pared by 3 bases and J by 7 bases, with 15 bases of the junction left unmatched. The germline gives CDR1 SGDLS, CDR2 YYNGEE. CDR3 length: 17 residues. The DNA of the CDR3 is TGTGCCAGCAGCGCCTATCTCCCCGGACAGGGAATCCAGCCCCAGCATTTT. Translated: CASSAYLPGQGIQPQHF.

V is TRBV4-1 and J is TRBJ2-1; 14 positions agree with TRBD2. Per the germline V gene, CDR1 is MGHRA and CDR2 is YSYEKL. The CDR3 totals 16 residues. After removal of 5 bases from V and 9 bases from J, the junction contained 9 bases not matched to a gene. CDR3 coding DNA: TGCGCCAGCAGCGTACAACCGGGACTAGCGGGAGCTGAGCAGTTCTTC. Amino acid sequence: CASSVQPGLAGAEQFF.

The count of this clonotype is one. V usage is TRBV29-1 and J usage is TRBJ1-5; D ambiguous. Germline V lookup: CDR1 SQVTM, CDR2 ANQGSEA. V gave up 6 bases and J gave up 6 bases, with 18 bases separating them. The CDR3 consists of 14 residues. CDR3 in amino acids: CSVRAGPRSQPQHF. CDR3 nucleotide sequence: TGCAGCGTCCGGGCCGGGCCACGGAGTCAGCCCCAGCATTTT.

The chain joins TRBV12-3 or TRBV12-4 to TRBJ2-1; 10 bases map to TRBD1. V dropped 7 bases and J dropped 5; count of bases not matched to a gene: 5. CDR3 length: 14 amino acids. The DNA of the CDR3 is TGTGCCAGCAACGACAGGGGGCATGACAATGAGCAGTTCTTC. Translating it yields CASNDRGHDNEQFF.

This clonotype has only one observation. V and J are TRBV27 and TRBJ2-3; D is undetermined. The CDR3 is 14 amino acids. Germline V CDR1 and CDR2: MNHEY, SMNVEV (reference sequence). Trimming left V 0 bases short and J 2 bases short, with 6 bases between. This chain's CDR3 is CASSLSAYTDTQYF. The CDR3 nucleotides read TGTGCCAGCAGTTTATCTGCCTACACAGATACGCAGTATTTT.

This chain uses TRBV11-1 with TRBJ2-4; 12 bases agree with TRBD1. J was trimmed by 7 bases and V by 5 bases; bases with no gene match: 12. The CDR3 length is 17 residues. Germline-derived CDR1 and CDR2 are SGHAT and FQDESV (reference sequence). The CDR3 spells CASSAPGTGGLKNIQYF. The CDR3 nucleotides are TGTGCCAGCAGCGCGCCCGGGACAGGGGGCTTGAAGAACATTCAGTACTTC. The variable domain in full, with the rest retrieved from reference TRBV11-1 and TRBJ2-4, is EAEVAQSPRYKITEKSQAVAFWCDPISGHATLYWYRQILGQGPELLVQFQDESVVDDSQLPKDRFSAERLKGVDSTLKIQPAELGDSAMYLCASSAPGTGGLKNIQYFGAGTRLSVL.